The sequence of this T cell receptor (beta chain) was determined in a study of OX40 agonist ivuxolimab in advanced cancers. The CDR3 totals 14 residues. V lost 0 bases to trimming and J lost 3 bases, with 7 bases between them. The germline V gene has CDR1 SGDLS and CDR2 YYNGEE. Clones were sequenced by immunoSEQ multiplex PCR, and TCRdb holds only the in-frame ones, with some missing. The data show 65,000 to 75,000 clones, 88% seen once. The specimen was CD4+ or CD8+ T cells sorted from blood, collected in a trial of the OX40 agonist ivuxolimab. This TCR derives from an adult with an advanced solid tumor such as melanoma, head and neck, liver or kidney cancer. The chain links TRBV9 to TRBJ1-3; D is unresolved. The CDR3: CASSVAPIGNTIYF. The CDR3 bases are TGTGCCAGCAGCGTAGCCCCCATTGGAAACACCATATATTTT.